This TCR beta chain was documented in a study of T cell repertoires in cytomegalovirus infection (dated by TCRdb to between 2018 and 2021). Turning to the overall study: Donor HLA type was relevant to the analysis, as public TCR beta signatures indicated carriage of CMV infection together with the matching HLA type.

This clonotype was counted at least ten times. The clone's antigen remains unknown. Base qualities are not provided; no much larger clone lies one nucleotide away. The germline V gene supplies CDR1 SGHTA and CDR2 FQGNSA. The CDR3 spans 16 residues, from the cysteine through the phenylalanine. Only the CDR3 DNA stays, 48 bases, in frame from base 1. Trimming accounts for 5 bases at V and 5 bases at J, while the number of junction bases matched to no gene is 9. The sample was run on an Illumina HiSeq 1500. TCRdb ran its own pipeline on the public reads, namely fastp trimming at Q25 and MiXCR clone calling, and kept in-frame beta chains. Rows matching on CDR3 protein sequence are summarized as one entry with the most common DNA and genes. The sample data list roughly 190,000 distinct CDR3 sequences, and approximately 9.6% of these were observed just once. The top ten constitute approximately 4.2% of the sample.

What the authors observed across the whole study: In both this cohort and an independent approximately 350-donor cohort, the cumulative frequency of public TCR beta family members distinguished carriers of CMV infection plus the relevant HLA type. In the ex vivo response, HLA-C-restricted CMV-specific TCR beta clonotypes were dominant, and in two of eight donors the single most frequent clonotype came from this HLA-C-restricted group.

Material: PBMCs. The sequence joins TRBV7-2 to TRBJ2-5; 12 central bases correspond to TRBD2. This clonotype originated in a human donor in good health (CMV status not recorded). Some clones in this sample may be carry-over from other donors' samples. The CDR3 is CASSISSGGASETQYF. The DNA reads TGTGCCAGCAGCATTTCTAGCGGGGGGGCCAGTGAGACCCAGTACTTC. The CDR3, completed at both ends by the reference TRBV7-2 and TRBJ2-5 genes, gives the full variable domain GAGVSQSPSNKVTEKGKDVELRCDPISGHTALYWYRQSLGQGLEFLIYFQGNSAPDKSGLPSDRFSAERTGGSVSTLTIQRTQQEDSAVYLCASSISSGGASETQYFGPGTRLLVL.